Following are 20 T cell receptor beta chains from one sample sequenced in a study of T cell changes during pregnancy in multiple sclerosis. Assay used: immunoSEQ multiplex PCR; TCRdb lists only in-frame clones, some missing. The table shows under 45,000 clones, with 80% to 90% occurring only once. The sample consisted of CD4+ T cells from peripheral blood mononuclear cells, taken in the first trimester of pregnancy. The receptors originated from a female donor with multiple sclerosis, enrolled in a pregnancy study.

The V call is TRBV7-3, the J call TRBJ2-3; tentative D call: TRBD1 (7 bases). Germline V gene lookup returns CDR1 SGHTA and CDR2 FQGTGA. The CDR3 contains 15 residues. The V end was cut by 5 bases, the J end by 9 bases, with 21 bases between. CDR3 in amino acids: CASSPFRGERETQYF. CDR3 sequence (DNA): TGTGCCAGCAGCCCCTTCAGGGGGGAAAGAGAGACGCAGTATTTT.

V and J are TRBV12-5 and TRBJ2-7; 8 nucleotides line up with TRBD1. The CDR3 is 17 amino acids. Unmatched junction bases numbered 13, after V lost 3 bases and J lost 3 bases. The germline V gene encodes CDR1 LGHNT and CDR2 FRNRAP. CDR3 amino acids: CASGFQNTGTGVYEQYF. For the CDR3, the DNA is TGTGCTAGTGGTTTTCAAAACACCGGGACAGGAGTCTACGAGCAGTACTTC.

This chain joins TRBV7-8 and TRBJ2-7, with 13 positions matching TRBD2. The germline V gene encodes CDR1 SGHVS and CDR2 FQNEAQ. The CDR3 runs 17 residues. The V and J ends lost 3 bases and 4 bases, in that order; junction bases with no gene match: 9. The CDR3 DNA reads as TGTGCCAGCAGCTTGGAAACGACTAGCGGGAGGCCATACGAGCAGTACTTC. This encodes CASSLETTSGRPYEQYF.

The chain couples TRBV4-2 to TRBJ2-7; 13 bases agree with TRBD2. The germline V gene encodes CDR1 LGHNA and CDR2 YNFKEQ. The CDR3 runs 16 residues. Trimming took 1 base from V and 4 from J; bases not matched to a gene: 4. The CDR3 region has the DNA TGTGCCAGCAGCCAAGGGACTAGCGGGAGTTATTACGAGCAGTACTTC. As protein: CASSQGTSGSYYEQYF.

This chain connects TRBV28 to TRBJ1-1; D is ambiguous. The germline gives CDR1 MDHEN, CDR2 SYDVKM. This CDR3 region has 14 residues. Trimming removed 5 bases from V and 5 bases from J, with 15 bases in between. The CDR3 loop is CASSDPAMVTEAFF. As DNA, the CDR3 is TGTGCCAGCAGTGATCCAGCGATGGTAACTGAAGCTTTCTTT.

This clone was found once. This rearrangement joins TRBV5-4 to TRBJ2-5, with D uncertain. CDR3 length equals 13 residues. Germline V gene data show CDR1 as SGHNT and CDR2 as YYREEE (reference sequence). Trimming left V 10 bases short and J 2 bases short, with 15 bases between. For the CDR3, the DNA is TGTGCCTCTACAGATAACCAGCAAGAGACCCAGTACTTC. Its protein is CASTDNQQETQYF.

This clone was picked up a small number of times. The chain recombines TRBV6-5 with TRBJ1-2; maybe TRBD1 (6 bases). CDR3 size: 15 residues. Germline lookup yields CDR1 MNHEY and CDR2 SVGAGI. Trimming removed 5 bases at V and 1 base at J, with 14 bases between. CDR3: CASSPSKGVNYGYTF. The DNA for the CDR3 is TGTGCCAGCAGTCCTTCGAAGGGGGTTAACTATGGCTACACCTTC.

The V call is TRBV27, the J call TRBJ2-7; 9 positions agree with TRBD2. The junction had 13 bases not matched to a gene; V was cut back by 7 bases and J by 6 bases. Germline V gene lookup returns CDR1 MNHEY and CDR2 SMNVEV (reference sequence). The length of the CDR3 is 15 residues. CDR3 residues: CASTRSGGSFGEQYF. CDR3 DNA sequence: TGTGCCAGCACCCGGAGCGGGGGGAGCTTTGGCGAGCAGTACTTC.

This clone was seen a single time. V usage is TRBV29-1 and J usage is TRBJ2-3; 12 positions agree with TRBD1. Germline V CDR1 and CDR2: SQVTM, ANQGSEA. With V trimmed by 4 bases and J by 6 bases, 8 bases remained unmatched. The CDR3 contains 15 residues. The CDR3 sequence is CSVVGGTGGIDTQYF. The CDR3 DNA follows: TGCAGCGTTGTCGGCGGGACAGGGGGCATTGATACGCAGTATTTT.

This rearrangement joins TRBV5-1 to TRBJ2-7; 11 positions agree with TRBD2. The germline V gene has CDR1 SGHRS and CDR2 YFSETQ. V trimming: 4 bases; J trimming: 4 bases; junction bases outside the gene matches: 4. The CDR3 is 14 amino acids. This chain's CDR3 is CASSPVAGGYEQYF. In DNA, the CDR3 is TGCGCCAGCAGCCCGGTAGCGGGAGGGTACGAGCAGTACTTC.

V gene TRBV19 combines with J gene TRBJ1-1; 9 positions agree with TRBD1. CDR1 is LNHDA and CDR2 is SQIVND in the germline V gene (reference sequence). The CDR3 runs 15 residues. V trimming: 5 bases; J trimming: 3 bases; junction bases outside the gene matches: 7. The CDR3 DNA is TGTGCCAGTAGTTCCATGACAGGGGGAGACACTGAAGCTTTCTTT. It encodes CASSSMTGGDTEAFF.

CDR3 DNA sequence: TGCGCCAGCAGCTTGTCCGGGACAGAGACTAACTATGGCTACACCTTC. Translated, it gives CASSLSGTETNYGYTF. This chain joins TRBV5-1 and TRBJ1-2; TRBD1 agrees at 7 bases. Per the germline V gene, CDR1 is SGHRS and CDR2 is YFSETQ. CDR3 length: 16 residues. Trimming cost V 1 base and J 0 bases; bases outside gene matches: 6. Full variable domain (rest looked up from reference TRBV5-1 and TRBJ1-2): KAGVTQTPRYLIKTRGQQVTLSCSPISGHRSVSWYQQTPGQGLQFLFEYFSETQRNKGNFPGRFSGRQFSNSRSEMNVSTLELGDSALYLCASSLSGTETNYGYTFGSGTRLTVV.

This clone has more than one count but fewer than ten. The chain employs TRBV5-4 and TRBJ1-2; no definite D call. V was pared by 1 base and J by 2 bases, with 6 bases between. This CDR3 region has 13 residues. In germline, CDR1 is SGHNT, CDR2 YYREEE (reference sequence). CDR3 in amino acids: CASSLSRNYGYTF. The CDR3 DNA is TGTGCCAGCAGCTTGTCTCGGAACTATGGCTACACCTTC.

The CDR3 region is CASSQESGYEQFF. The CDR3 DNA reads as TGCGCCAGCAGCCAAGAGTCCGGGTATGAGCAGTTCTTC. The rearrangement joins TRBV4-3 to TRBJ2-1, with no clear D. Trimming stripped 0 bases from V and 8 bases from J, with 8 bases between. The CDR3 extends over 13 amino acids. Germline CDR1 reads LGHNA; CDR2 reads YSLEER.

This sequence joins TRBV7-2 and TRBJ1-3, with 7 nucleotides matching TRBD1. Germline V gene data show CDR1 as SGHTA and CDR2 as FQGNSA. The CDR3 is 16 amino acids. V shed 4 bases, J shed 3 bases, and the junction held 9 bases outside the gene matches. Here the CDR3 reads CASSSDRVQSGNTIYF. The CDR3 DNA reads as TGTGCCAGCAGCTCTGACAGGGTGCAGAGTGGAAACACCATATATTTT.

CDR3 bases: TGTGCCAGCAGCCGAGGACAGGGAATCGGTGAGCAGTTCTTC. Protein sequence: CASSRGQGIGEQFF. The chain combines TRBV27 with TRBJ2-1; 8 bases line up with TRBD1. This CDR3 spans 14 amino acids. V lost 6 bases and J lost 9; bases outside the gene matches: 10. CDR1 is MNHEY and CDR2 is SMNVEV in the germline V gene (reference sequence).

V gene TRBV6-6 combines with J gene TRBJ2-7, with 7 bases matching TRBD2. Trimming took 2 bases from V and 12 from J; bases not matched to a gene: 7. Looked up from germline, CDR1 is MNHNY and CDR2 is SVGAGI (reference sequence). The CDR3 has 12 residues. The CDR3 DNA follows: TGTGCCAGCAGTTACCGTGGCGGGAGTGCGTACTTC. Translated: CASSYRGGSAYF.

The chain employs TRBV5-4 and TRBJ1-3, with D possibly being TRBD1 (5 bases). The V gene lost 3 bases and the J gene lost 4 bases, with 11 bases spanning the gap. Germline V lookup: CDR1 SGHNT, CDR2 YYREEE (reference sequence). The CDR3 length is 14 residues. The CDR3 nucleotides are TGTGCCAGCAGCTCCCCAGGGATAGGAAACACCATATATTTT. Protein sequence: CASSSPGIGNTIYF.

The chain has TRBV28 and TRBJ2-1, with 11 bases aligning to TRBD2. The J segment lost 7 bases and the V segment lost 2 bases, leaving 7 bases of the junction unmatched. This CDR3 comprises 16 residues. The germline CDR1 and CDR2 sequences are MDHEN and SYDVKM. The CDR3 DNA is TGTGCCAGCAGTTTAGGGCCTAGCGGGAGGCAAAATGAGCAGTTCTTC. The encoded protein is CASSLGPSGRQNEQFF.

The gene calls are TRBV5-6 and TRBJ1-6; D is perhaps TRBD1 (5 bases). The germline V gene encodes CDR1 SGHDT and CDR2 YYEEEE. The CDR3 is 16 residues long. Trimming pared 4 bases from V and 5 bases from J, leaving 16 bases between. CDR3 coding DNA: TGTGCCAGCAGCGTACGATCGGGGGTCGATAATTCACCCCTCCACTTT. Amino acids: CASSVRSGVDNSPLHF.